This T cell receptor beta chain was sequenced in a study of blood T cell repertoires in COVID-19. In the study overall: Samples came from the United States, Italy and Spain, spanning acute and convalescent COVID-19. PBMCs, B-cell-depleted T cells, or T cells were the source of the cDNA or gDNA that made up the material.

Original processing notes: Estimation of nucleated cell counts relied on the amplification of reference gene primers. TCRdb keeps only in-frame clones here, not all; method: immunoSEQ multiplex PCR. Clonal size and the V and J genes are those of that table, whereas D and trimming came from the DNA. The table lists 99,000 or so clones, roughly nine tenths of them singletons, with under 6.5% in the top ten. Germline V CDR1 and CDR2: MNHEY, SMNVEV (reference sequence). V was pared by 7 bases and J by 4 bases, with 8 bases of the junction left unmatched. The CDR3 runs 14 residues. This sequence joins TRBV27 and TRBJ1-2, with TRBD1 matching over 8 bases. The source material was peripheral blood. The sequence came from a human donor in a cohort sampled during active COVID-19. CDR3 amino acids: CASTQPGGGYGYTF. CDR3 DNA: TGTGCCAGCACCCAACCAGGGGGCGGCTATGGCTACACCTTC.